The sequence of this T cell receptor (beta chain) was determined in a study of T-cell memory formation after mild COVID-19. Study at large: The study found TCR clusters largely donor specific.

Findings of the study overall: Clones that got smaller from day 15 to 85 had even CD4/CD8, while clones growing later tipped toward CD4+. Some clones that responded turned up in pre-infection memory, which suggests that cross-reactive memory joined in. Contracting CD4+ clones were located mainly in CM and EM, and CD8+ clones in EMRA.

On this clonotype: The antigen is undetermined.

Germline V gene sequence: CDR1 SGHTA, CDR2 FQGTGA. V was trimmed by 2 bases and J by 8 bases, leaving 13 bases between them. The CDR3 loop spans 15 amino acids. TCRdb itself ran the 5' RACE reads through MiXCR, one entry per CDR3 protein. The table has fewer than 700,000 distinct CDR3 sequences, roughly a fifth seen once. The sample consisted of PBMCs or a T cell subset sorted from them (not recorded which). The rearrangement joins TRBV7-3 to TRBJ1-6; tentative D call: TRBD1 (6 bases). This receptor was identified in an adult woman who had mild COVID-19 (a few samples of this study predate the infection). Cell type and time point are not known. The CDR3: CASSLLPGEHSPLHF. The CDR3 DNA reads as TGTGCCAGCAGCTTACTGCCAGGGGAGCATTCACCCCTCCACTTT.